Listed here are 3 T cell receptor beta chains from one sample, sequenced in a study of cytomegalovirus exposure and HLA in healthy donors. 60 Vbeta and 13 Jbeta primers were used in PCR. TCRdb keeps only in-frame clones here, not all; method: immunoSEQ multiplex PCR. The table includes 200,000 or so clones, 70% to 80% detected once. Sequencing was done on a sample of PBMCs. The receptors shown here come from a man aged 35 to 55 in good health and CMV-seronegative.

A single count supports this clone. V is TRBV29-1 and J is TRBJ1-1, with D perhaps matching TRBD1 (5 bases). The CDR3 contains 15 residues. The germline gives CDR1 SQVTM, CDR2 ANQGSEA. V was clipped by 5 bases and J by 6 bases, with 22 bases between them. The CDR3 DNA sequence: TGCAGCGTTCTCGCCATAAGACAGACTTCTGCTGAAGCTTTCTTT. Translated: CSVLAIRQTSAEAFF.

The V gene is TRBV5-4, the J gene TRBJ2-7, with 9 bases aligning to TRBD1. Per germline, CDR1 SGHNT and CDR2 YYREEE (reference sequence). CDR3 length: 16 residues. With 4 bases clipped from V and 3 bases from J, the junction kept 11 bases outside the gene matches. The chain's CDR3 is CASSPPGQGVFYEQYF. CDR3 coding DNA: TGTGCCAGCAGCCCGCCGGGACAGGGAGTGTTCTACGAGCAGTACTTC.

The sample holds a few counts of this clone. The chain joins TRBV4-1 to TRBJ2-7, with 7 bases fitting TRBD1. The V segment lost 0 bases and the J segment 6 bases; nucleotides outside the gene matches: 11. The CDR3 loop spans 16 amino acids. Germline V CDR1 and CDR2: MGHRA, YSYEKL. CDR3 bases: TGCGCCAGCAGCCAAGATCCGTGGACAGGAGAAGGCGAGCAGTACTTC. This gives the protein CASSQDPWTGEGEQYF.